The clone carrying this TCR beta chain was counted a few times. A mixed TRB-A/B primer pool amplified rearranged TRB by multiplex touch-down PCR. TCRdb re-called the multiplex PCR reads through MiXCR, storing one row per CDR3 protein. The sample records 5,000 to 6,000 distinct CDR3 sequences, 26% being singletons. The data originate from a study of T cell repertoires in aging, cancer and after chemotherapy. The germline gives CDR1 MNHNS, CDR2 SASEGT. The CDR3 has 15 amino acids. V lost 3 bases to trimming and J lost 1 base, with 12 bases between them. Peripheral blood genomic DNA, not sorted cells or RNA, was the template.

Sequences were obtained from blood. The chain uses TRBV6-1 and TRBJ1-2; tentatively, D is TRBD1 (6 bases). The sequence was collected from a human donor in good health. The CDR3 protein is CASSEAQGLNYGYTF. The CDR3 DNA reads TGTGCCAGCAGTGAGGCACAGGGCCTTAACTATGGCTACACCTTC.